This TCR beta chain is drawn from a study of CD8+CD57+ T cells in acquired aplastic anemia. Study in general: Sorted CD4+ and CD8+ cells yielded 3 to 3.5 ug of DNA on average. Sequencing produced an average of about 10.8 million reads per healthy donor for CD4+ cells.

Germline V gene sequence: CDR1 MGHRA, CDR2 YSYEKL. V lost 0 bases to trimming and J lost 8 bases, with 11 bases between them. The CDR3 sequence is 15 residues long. This clonotype was seen many times. Profiling of TCR beta VDJ combinations and CDR3 sequences used genomic DNA as template. One entry per CDR3 protein results from TCRdb running MiXCR on the reads. The sample carries under 250,000 distinct CDR3 sequences, about 37% recorded once. The chain employs TRBV4-1 and TRBJ1-6; no definite D call. Sequencing input: sorted CD4+, CD8+, or CD8+CD57+ T cells (not recorded which) from PBMCs. The receptor was derived from a human donor in good health, serving as a control. The CDR3 DNA follows: TGCGCCAGCAGCCAAGACATCCCCAGTTATTCACCCCTCCACTTT. Residues: CASSQDIPSYSPLHF.